Below, 2 T cell receptor beta chains from the same sample are listed, as sequenced in a study of T-cell memory formation after mild COVID-19. Via MiXCR, TCRdb re-called the 5' RACE reads, giving one row per CDR3 protein. The sample contains some 210,000 distinct CDR3 sequences, 10% of which appear only once. Sequenced: PBMCs or a T cell subset sorted from them (not recorded which). The receptors here all came from a man in his late teens or twenties who had mild COVID-19 (a few samples of this study predate the infection). Cell type and time point are not known.

This clonotype was counted between two and nine times. The DNA for the CDR3 is TGTGCCAGCAGCCGGGGACTAGCGGGGGGGACGGAGACCCAGTACTTC. This gives the protein CASSRGLAGGTETQYF. The chain employs TRBV7-2 and TRBJ2-5; 16 bases line up with TRBD2. Germline CDR1 is SGHTA and CDR2 is FQGNSA. V lost 5 bases and J lost 5; bases outside the gene matches: 5. There are 16 residues in the CDR3. Together with reference TRBV7-2 and TRBJ2-5, the CDR3 gives the full variable domain: GAGVSQSPSNKVTEKGKDVELRCDPISGHTALYWYRQSLGQGLEFLIYFQGNSAPDKSGLPSDRFSAERTGGSVSTLTIQRTQQEDSAVYLCASSRGLAGGTETQYFGPGTRLLVL.

The chain combines TRBV7-3 with TRBJ2-2; 12 bases align to TRBD2. The trim removed 2 bases at V and 4 bases at J, leaving 2 bases unmatched. The CDR3 covers 16 residues. Germline-derived CDR1 and CDR2 are SGHTA and FQGTGA. CDR3 residues: CASSLPSGGATGELFF. CDR3 nucleotides: TGTGCCAGCAGCTTACCTAGCGGGGGGGCCACCGGGGAGCTGTTTTTT.